The clone carrying this TCR beta chain was counted at least ten times. Its target is not known. The length of the CDR3 is 14 residues. CDR1 and CDR2 from the germline V gene are SQVTM and ANQGSEA. The ends were cut back, 0 bases at V and 6 bases at J, with 14 bases in the middle. The TCR beta profiling, which covered VDJ combination and CDR3 sequence, was carried out using genomic DNA as the template. TCRdb reprocessed the reads via MiXCR and lists one record per CDR3 protein. The table includes about 110,000 distinct CDR3 sequences, 51% detected once. The data were obtained in a study of CD8+CD57+ T cells in acquired aplastic anemia. As for the study in general: The sorted CD4+ and CD8+ cells yielded an average around 3.2 ug of DNA. On average, healthy donors gave about 10.8 million reads for CD4+ cells.

Study results and limitations: Patients and controls were found to share more than 25 CD8+ CDR3 sequences.

This chain uses TRBV29-1 with TRBJ1-2; D is undetermined. The sequencing input was sorted CD4+, CD8+, or CD8+CD57+ T cells (not recorded which) from PBMCs. The receptor was isolated from a human donor in good health, serving as a control. The CDR3 sequence is CSVEDSSVFNGYTF. CDR3 nucleotide sequence: TGCAGCGTTGAAGATTCCTCAGTTTTCAATGGCTACACCTTC.